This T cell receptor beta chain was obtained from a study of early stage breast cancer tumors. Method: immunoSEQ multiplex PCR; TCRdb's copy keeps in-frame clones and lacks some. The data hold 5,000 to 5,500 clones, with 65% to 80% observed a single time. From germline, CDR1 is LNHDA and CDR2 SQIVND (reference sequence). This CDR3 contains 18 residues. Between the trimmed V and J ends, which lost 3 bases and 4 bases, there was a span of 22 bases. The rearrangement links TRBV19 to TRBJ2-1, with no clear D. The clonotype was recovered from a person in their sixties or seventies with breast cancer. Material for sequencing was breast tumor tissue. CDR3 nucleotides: TGTGCCAGTAGTATGGGGTCAGCGAGGACCTGGGCGTACAATGAGCAGTTCTTC. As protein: CASSMGSARTWAYNEQFF.